These 21 T cell receptor beta chains share one sample of origin, sequenced in a study of naive and memory T cell subsets. The beta constant-region primer was an equimolar mix of two oligonucleotides covering TRBC1 and TRBC2. Nested alpha and beta constant-region primers with the SP2 primer drove four PCR rounds on ligated cDNA. TCRdb re-called the UMI-ligation and nested PCR reads with MiXCR, one entry per CDR3 protein. Among roughly 100,000 distinct CDR3 sequences, about 11% were seen once, and the ten largest hold 0.13%. Findings of the study overall: Especially in CD8 cells, naive repertoires contained a few larger clonotypes, possibly CD45RA-re-expressing memory cells.

Their antigens remain unidentified. Sequenced input: naive CD4+ T cells from blood. The receptor set was obtained from a human donor in good health.

This sequence joins TRBV7-2 and TRBJ2-1, with a tentative D call TRBD2 (5 bases). V was clipped by 5 bases and J by 2 bases, with 16 bases between them. This CDR3 spans 16 amino acids. Looked up from germline, CDR1 is SGHTA and CDR2 is FQGNSA. As DNA, the CDR3 is TGTGCCAGCAGCCCTTTCACTAGAACCGCCTACAATGAGCAGTTCTTC. Translation: CASSPFTRTAYNEQFF.

CDR3 bases: TGCAGTGCGCCGGACAGGAGGAACACTGAAGCTTTCTTT. Its protein product is CSAPDRRNTEAFF. This chain links TRBV20-1 with TRBJ1-1, with TRBD1 matching over 7 bases. The CDR3 consists of 13 residues. After removal of 6 bases from V and 1 base from J, the junction contained 5 bases not matched to a gene. CDR1 DFQATT and CDR2 SNEGSKA come from the germline V gene (reference sequence).

This clonotype appeared a few times. The CDR3 loop is CSARRGGTEAFF. The CDR3 nucleotides read TGCAGTGCCAGGCGGGGAGGGACTGAAGCTTTCTTT. The chain uses TRBV20-1 and TRBJ1-1; D uncertain. The V gene lost 6 bases and the J gene lost 5 bases, with 13 bases spanning the gap. CDR3 size: 12 residues. Germline assignment: CDR1 DFQATT and CDR2 SNEGSKA (reference sequence).

V gene TRBV11-2 combines with J gene TRBJ2-4; 13 nucleotides match TRBD2. V lost 6 bases and J lost 7; bases outside the gene matches: 6. The germline V gene encodes CDR1 SGHAT and CDR2 FQNNGV. CDR3 length: 15 residues. The CDR3 sequence: CASRGLAGAGNIQYF. The CDR3 nucleotides read TGTGCCAGCAGAGGACTAGCGGGAGCGGGGAACATTCAGTACTTC.

This rearrangement joins TRBV7-2 to TRBJ2-3; 14 bases fit TRBD2. The trim removed 0 bases at V and 0 bases at J, leaving 8 bases unmatched. Looked up from germline, CDR1 is SGHTA and CDR2 is FQGNSA. The CDR3 runs to 20 residues. Here the CDR3 reads CASSLASRLAGGTSTDTQYF. DNA of the CDR3: TGTGCCAGCAGCTTAGCCTCCCGACTAGCGGGAGGGACTAGCACAGATACGCAGTATTTT.

This chain connects TRBV7-9 to TRBJ2-4; no reliable D call. This CDR3 contains 14 residues. Between the trimmed V and J ends, which lost 5 bases and 1 base, there was a span of 9 bases. Looked up from germline, CDR1 is SEHNR and CDR2 is FQNEAQ (reference sequence). The chain's CDR3 is CASSQAAAKNIQYF. In nucleotides, the CDR3 is TGTGCCAGCAGCCAAGCAGCTGCCAAAAACATTCAGTACTTC.

This chain links TRBV12-3 or TRBV12-4 with TRBJ2-1; 8 nucleotides line up with TRBD1. The CDR3 runs to 15 residues. The V and J ends lost 6 bases and 4 bases, in that order; junction bases with no gene match: 8. The CDR3 sequence is CASRSTTGAYNEQFF. The CDR3 DNA follows: TGTGCCAGCAGGTCAACGACAGGGGCATACAATGAGCAGTTCTTC.

V and J are TRBV20-1 and TRBJ2-5, with D perhaps matching TRBD1 (5 bases). Germline V CDR1 and CDR2: DFQATT, SNEGSKA (reference sequence). The V end was cut by 6 bases, the J end by 1 base, with 15 bases between. The CDR3 extends over 14 amino acids. CDR3 DNA: TGCAGTGCGCCCCGACAGAGGCCCCAAGAGACCCAGTACTTC. Translated, it gives CSAPRQRPQETQYF.

This clonotype was counted a single time. The J gene is TRBJ2-4, the V gene TRBV19; D is unresolved. The germline V and J ends were trimmed by 7 bases and 3 bases, with 13 bases remaining between them. CDR3 length: 14 amino acids. The germline CDR1 and CDR2 sequences are LNHDA and SQIVND (reference sequence). The CDR3 reads CASIDVSDKNIQYF. CDR3 coding DNA: TGTGCCAGTATCGACGTTTCGGACAAAAACATTCAGTACTTC.

The chain is built from TRBV7-8 and TRBJ2-4, with a tentative D call TRBD1 (6 bases). From germline, CDR1 is SGHVS and CDR2 FQNEAQ. This CDR3 is built from 17 residues. Trimming stripped 4 bases from V and 0 bases from J, with 16 bases between. The CDR3 here is CASSSQQGVKAKNIQYF. The CDR3 DNA reads TGTGCCAGCAGCTCCCAACAGGGTGTTAAAGCCAAAAACATTCAGTACTTC.

The chain combines TRBV5-1 with TRBJ2-7; 9 bases line up with TRBD2. Germline values: CDR1 SGHRS, CDR2 YFSETQ. The length of the CDR3 is 15 residues. V gave up 1 base and J gave up 0 bases; unmatched junction bases: 2. CDR3 sequence (DNA): TGCGCCAGCAGCTTGATAGCGGGGGCCTCCTACGAGCAGTACTTC. It translates to CASSLIAGASYEQYF.

In this sample, this clonotype turned up a few times. This chain joins TRBV5-1 and TRBJ2-7; 10 bases agree with TRBD1. There are 15 residues in the CDR3. CDR1 and CDR2 from the germline V gene are SGHRS and YFSETQ. J gave up 1 base and V 4 bases, and 5 bases lay outside the gene matches. CDR3 bases: TGCGCCAGCAGCGCTGGGACAGGGGCATCCTACGAGCAGTACTTC. This translates into CASSAGTGASYEQYF.

This chain's CDR3 is CASSFKTSSSYEQYF. The CDR3, as DNA: TGTGCCAGCAGTTTTAAGACTAGCTCCTCTTACGAGCAGTACTTC. This sequence joins TRBV12-3 or TRBV12-4 and TRBJ2-7; 7 positions match TRBD2. This CDR3 has 15 amino acids. The V segment lost 3 bases and the J segment 4 bases; nucleotides outside the gene matches: 9.

The chain links TRBV5-1 to TRBJ2-1; no clear D gene. Germline V CDR1 and CDR2: SGHRS, YFSETQ. Trimming took 2 bases from V and 9 from J, leaving 12 bases between them. This CDR3 is built from 13 residues. CDR3 loop: CASSFAESSEQFF. CDR3 bases: TGCGCCAGCAGCTTCGCAGAATCTAGTGAGCAGTTCTTC.

This clonotype occurred a few times. V gene TRBV5-5 combines with J gene TRBJ1-2; D remains ambiguous. CDR3 size: 17 residues. Germline CDR1 reads SGHKS; CDR2 reads YYEKEE (reference sequence). Trimming removed 9 bases from V and 2 bases from J, with 26 bases in between. The CDR3 DNA reads as TGTGCCACCTCTACCCACCCCCGCGGGCTTATAAACTATGGCTACACCTTC. Translated: CATSTHPRGLINYGYTF.

This clonotype was seen ten or more times. This chain connects TRBV12-3 or TRBV12-4 to TRBJ2-7; tentatively, D is TRBD2 (5 bases). V was cut by 7 bases and J by 5 bases, with 12 bases left in between. The CDR3 is made up of 12 amino acids. The CDR3 DNA sequence: TGTGCCAGCACTCAAGCCGGGAACGAGCAGTACTTC. Its protein is CASTQAGNEQYF.

This clonotype has a count of ten or more. The V and J genes are TRBV21-1 and TRBJ2-7; TRBD1, the D gene given by the table, was not confirmed from the DNA. TRBV21-1 is a documented pseudogene. This CDR3 comprises 15 residues. CDR3: CASSTRGTGAYEQYF. In DNA, the CDR3 is TGTGCCAGCAGCACCCGTGGGACAGGGGCCTACGAGCAGTACTTC.

The CDR3 nucleotides read TGTGCCACCAGTGATTTACGGACTAGCGGGGGGGCCAATGAGCAGTTCTTC. This encodes CATSDLRTSGGANEQFF. V is TRBV24-1 and J is TRBJ2-1; 15 bases fit TRBD2. Germline CDR1 reads KGHDR; CDR2 reads SFDVKD. The CDR3 runs 17 residues. Germline trimming cut 1 base from V and 6 bases from J; bases unmatched to any gene: 3.

This chain joins TRBV7-2 and TRBJ2-2; D gene unclear. The CDR3 runs to 15 residues. The ends were cut back, 3 bases at V and 4 bases at J, with 12 bases in the middle. CDR1 is SGHTA and CDR2 is FQGNSA in the germline V gene. CDR3 loop: CASSFEYRGTGELFF. CDR3 DNA: TGTGCCAGCAGCTTTGAGTATCGTGGCACCGGGGAGCTGTTTTTT.

This clonotype was found a few times. The genes are TRBV19 and TRBJ2-1; D gene uncertain. This CDR3 comprises 12 residues. The V gene lost 3 bases and the J gene lost 5 bases, with 5 bases spanning the gap. The V gene's germline CDR1 is LNHDA and CDR2 SQIVND (reference sequence). The CDR3 DNA is TGTGCCAGTAGTATCTACAACAATGAGCAGTTCTTC. Its protein product is CASSIYNNEQFF.

The chain links TRBV7-2 to TRBJ1-1; a weak D match, TRBD1 (6 bases). Germline assignment: CDR1 SGHTA and CDR2 FQGNSA. CDR3 length: 16 amino acids. Trimming pared 1 base from V and 3 bases from J, leaving 15 bases between. Here the CDR3 reads CASSLVGGGRDTEAFF. DNA of the CDR3: TGTGCCAGCAGCTTAGTAGGGGGGGGACGGGACACTGAAGCTTTCTTT.